Reported below is one T cell receptor beta chain. The data stem from a study of blood T cell repertoires in COVID-19. V lost 7 bases, J lost 4 bases, and 13 bases lay in between. This CDR3 contains 13 residues. Germline V CDR1 and CDR2: MNHEY, SVGAGI. In the study's own analysis: Reference gene primer amplification yielded estimated nucleated cell counts. Method: immunoSEQ multiplex PCR; TCRdb's copy keeps in-frame clones and lacks some. The V and J calls and clone size are taken from that table; D and trimming were inferred from the DNA. The sample yields more than 50,000 clones, approximately 85% seen once.

This receptor was identified in a human donor in a cohort sampled during active COVID-19. Sequencing was performed on peripheral blood. The chain combines TRBV6-5 with TRBJ1-1; no clear D. CDR3 bases: TGTGCCAGCACCTGGAGGCAGCTCACTGAAGCTTTCTTT. It encodes CASTWRQLTEAFF.